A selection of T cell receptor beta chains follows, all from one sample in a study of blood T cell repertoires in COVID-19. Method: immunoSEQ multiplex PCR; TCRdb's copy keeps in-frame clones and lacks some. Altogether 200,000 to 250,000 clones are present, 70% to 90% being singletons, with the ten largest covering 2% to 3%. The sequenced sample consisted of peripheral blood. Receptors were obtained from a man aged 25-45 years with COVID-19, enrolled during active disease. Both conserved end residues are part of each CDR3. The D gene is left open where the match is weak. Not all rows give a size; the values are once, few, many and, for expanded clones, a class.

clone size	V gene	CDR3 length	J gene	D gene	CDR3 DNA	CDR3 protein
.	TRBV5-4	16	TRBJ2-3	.	TGTGCCAGCAGCTTGCAGGGGGCGGGGGCCACAGATACGCAGTATTTT	CASSLQGAGATDTQYF
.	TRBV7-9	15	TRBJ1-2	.	TGTGCCAGCAGCTCTCTGAAGGGGTCAAACTATGGCTACACCTTC	CASSSLKGSNYGYTF
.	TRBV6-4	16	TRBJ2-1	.	TGTGCCAGCAGTGGTGGACTCAAGAGCTCCTACAATGAGCAGTTCTTC	CASSGGLKSSYNEQFF
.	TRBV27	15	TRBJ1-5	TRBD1	TGTGCCAGCAGTCCCTGGACAGGGATTAATCAGCCCCAGCATTTT	CASSPWTGINQPQHF
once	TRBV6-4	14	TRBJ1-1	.	TGTGCCAGCAGTCCCTCGACAGTGAACACTGAAGCTTTCTTT	CASSPSTVNTEAFF
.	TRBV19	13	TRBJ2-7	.	TGTGCCAGTAGTGTGCACAGGGTAGGCGAGCAGTACTTC	CASSVHRVGEQYF
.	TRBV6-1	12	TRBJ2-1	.	TGTGCCAGCAGTCCCACGGGCAATGAGCAGTTCTTC	CASSPTGNEQFF
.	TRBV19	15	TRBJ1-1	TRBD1	TGTGCCAGTGGTTATGAGGGGGCAAGGAACACTGAAGCTTTCTTT	CASGYEGARNTEAFF
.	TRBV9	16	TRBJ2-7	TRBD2	TGTGCCAGCAGCCCTAGGGGAGGGATGTCTCAGGACGAGCAGTACTTC	CASSPRGGMSQDEQYF
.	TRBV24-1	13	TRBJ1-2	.	TGTGCCACCAGTGGGGCCCGGGGCTATGGCTACACCTTC	CATSGARGYGYTF
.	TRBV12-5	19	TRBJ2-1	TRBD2	TGTGCTAGTGGTTTGGTAAAACTAGCGGGGGGGCCCCCTTCGAATGAGCAGTTCTTC	CASGLVKLAGGPPSNEQFF
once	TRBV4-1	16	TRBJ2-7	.	TGCGCCAGCAGCCAAGGTACAGGGGGGGGTACCTACGAGCAGTACTTC	CASSQGTGGGTYEQYF
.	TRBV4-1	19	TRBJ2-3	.	TGCGCCAGCAGCCAAGAGAGATACGGGGGGCTCCTTATCACAGATACGCAGTATTTT	CASSQERYGGLLITDTQYF
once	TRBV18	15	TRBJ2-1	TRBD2	TGTGCCAGCTCACCCTTGGCGGGAGGGGACAATGAGCAGTTCTTC	CASSPLAGGDNEQFF
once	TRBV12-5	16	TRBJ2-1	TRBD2	TGTGCTAGTGGTTTGGTAGGGACTAGCGACCACAATGAGCAGTTCTTC	CASGLVGTSDHNEQFF
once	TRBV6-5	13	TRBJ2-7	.	TGTGCCAGCAGCGCACCCTCGGGGTACGAGCAGTACTTC	CASSAPSGYEQYF
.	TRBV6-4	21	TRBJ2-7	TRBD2	TGTGCCAGCAGTGACTGGACCCCGGGACTAGCGGGAGTGGCCCCAACCTACGAGCAGTACTTC	CASSDWTPGLAGVAPTYEQYF
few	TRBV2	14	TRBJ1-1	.	TGTGCCAGCACCCTCTTGACGGGGAACACTGAAGCTTTCTTT	CASTLLTGNTEAFF
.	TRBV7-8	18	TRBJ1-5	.	TGTGCCAGCAGCTTAGTTATCGTCTCCCGGGATAGCAATCAGCCCCAGCATTTT	CASSLVIVSRDSNQPQHF
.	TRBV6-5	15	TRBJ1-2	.	TGTGCCAGCAGTTACTCGAAAGGCCAACAGGGTGGCTACACCTTC	CASSYSKGQQGGYTF
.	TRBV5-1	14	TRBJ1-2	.	TGCGCCAGCAGCTTGTTGAATGGCGGCTATGGCTACACCTTC	CASSLLNGGYGYTF
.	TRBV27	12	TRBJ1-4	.	TGTGCCAGCAGTTTAAGGAGTGGAAAACTGTTTTTT	CASSLRSGKLFF
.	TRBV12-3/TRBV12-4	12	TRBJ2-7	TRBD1	TGTGCCAGCACCAACAGGGGCTACGAGCAGTACTTC	CASTNRGYEQYF
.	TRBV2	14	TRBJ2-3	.	TGTGCCAGCAGTGGCGGGGTTAGCGCCGATACGCAGTATTTT	CASSGGVSADTQYF
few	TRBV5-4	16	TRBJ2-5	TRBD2	TGTGCCAGCAGCTTGGTAGAAAGCGGGGGTCAAGAGACCCAGTACTTC	CASSLVESGGQETQYF
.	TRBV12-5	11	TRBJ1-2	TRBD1	TGTGCTAGTGGTCGGACAGGGAACTACACCTTC	CASGRTGNYTF
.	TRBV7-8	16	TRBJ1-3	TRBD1	TGTGCCAGCAGCCCCCTCCCGACAGGGACTGGAAACACCATATATTTT	CASSPLPTGTGNTIYF
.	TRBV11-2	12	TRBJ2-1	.	TGTGCCAGCAGCCTCGCCTACAATGAGCAGTTCTTC	CASSLAYNEQFF
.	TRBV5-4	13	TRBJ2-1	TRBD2	TGTGCCAGCAGTACTAGCGGGGGGGCTGAGCAGTTCTTC	CASSTSGGAEQFF
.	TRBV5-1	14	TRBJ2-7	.	TGCGCCAGCAGCTTGGGTGTAGGAGCCGCCGAGCAGTACTTC	CASSLGVGAAEQYF
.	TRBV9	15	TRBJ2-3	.	TGTGCCAGCAGCGTAGGAGTAGGAGACACAGATACGCAGTATTTT	CASSVGVGDTDTQYF
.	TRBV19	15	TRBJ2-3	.	TGTGCCAGTAGTATAGGGGGCGTCCTCACAGATACGCAGTATTTT	CASSIGGVLTDTQYF
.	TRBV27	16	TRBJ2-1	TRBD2	TGTGCCAGCAGTTTATGGCTAGCGGGACCGTACAATGAGCAGTTCTTC	CASSLWLAGPYNEQFF
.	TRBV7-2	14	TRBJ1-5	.	TGTGCCAGCAGCTTTCGTCAGAGCAATCAGCCCCAGCATTTT	CASSFRQSNQPQHF
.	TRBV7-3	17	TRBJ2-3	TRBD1	TGTGCCAGCAGCTTAGGAAACCGGGACAGGGTCACAGATACGCAGTATTTT	CASSLGNRDRVTDTQYF
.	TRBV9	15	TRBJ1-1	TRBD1	TGTGCCAGCAGCCCCGGGACAGGGGGTGGGAGGGAAGCTTTCTTT	CASSPGTGGGREAFF
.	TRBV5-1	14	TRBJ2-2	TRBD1	TGCGCCAGCAGCCATCAGGGGGCTCCCGGGGAGCTGTTTTTT	CASSHQGAPGELFF